This T cell receptor beta chain was obtained from a study of shared clonotypes between healthy human individuals. Study-wide points: With several donors compared, 4.5% to 6.5% of naive CD4 clonotypes were shared. Though the depth was large, rarefaction showed that sorted-subset sequencing was incomplete.

The naive CD8 population came from CD45RO-negative cells selected for CCR7, without terminally differentiated effector memory CD45RA+ cells. Concerning this clone: Its antigen is unknown.

This CDR3 comprises 20 residues. CDR1 is LGHNA and CDR2 is YSLEER in the germline V gene. V dropped 0 bases and J dropped 0 bases, with 18 bases sitting between them. Original handling: Sequence data from immunoSEQ were junction-only and lacked quality scores; consequently, filtering differed. Assay used: immunoSEQ multiplex PCR; TCRdb lists only in-frame clones, some missing. That table supplies the V and J calls and clone size; D and trimming were determined from the DNA. Of a few million clones in the sample, just under 95% were seen once. V gene TRBV4-3 combines with J gene TRBJ2-6; D possibly corresponds to TRBD2 (5 bases). Sequenced input: naive CD8+ T cells from PBMCs. The clonotype originates from a man aged 18-30 years in good health. Some clones in this sample may be carry-over from other donors' samples. For the CDR3, the DNA is TGCGCCAGCAGCCAAGATTCAAGAGGGCTCGGATTCTCTGGGGCCAACGTCCTGACTTTC. Protein: CASSQDSRGLGFSGANVLTF.